These T cell receptor beta chains were read from a single sample in a study of cytomegalovirus exposure and HLA in healthy donors. TCRdb keeps only in-frame clones here, not all; method: immunoSEQ multiplex PCR. This sample has about 120,000 clones, with roughly 70% found just once. Sequencing was done on a sample of PBMCs. Receptors were obtained from a woman in her forties in good health and CMV-seropositive. Each CDR3 is given with its conserved first and last residue. D genes are given only for firm matches. Clone size is shown for a subset of rows, as once, few, many or a class of expanded clone.

D	size	V	J	CDR3	DNA
-	few	TRBV29-1	TRBJ1-1	CSVLHPDRSNTEAFF	TGCAGCGTTCTCCACCCAGACAGAAGTAACACTGAAGCTTTCTTT
-	-	TRBV30	TRBJ1-1	CAWTRVPMNTEAFF	TGTGCCTGGACCAGGGTGCCCATGAACACTGAAGCTTTCTTT
-	-	TRBV5-6	TRBJ1-3	CASSTEDTSGNTIYF	TGTGCCAGCAGCACCGAGGATACATCTGGAAACACCATATATTTT
TRBD1	-	TRBV6-1	TRBJ1-5	CASSTGTGRNQPQHF	TGTGCCAGCAGCACCGGGACAGGGAGAAATCAGCCCCAGCATTTT
TRBD1	-	TRBV18	TRBJ1-1	CASSPLSPRGLLNYTEAFF	TGTGCCAGCTCACCACTATCCCCCAGGGGGCTACTAAACTACACTGAAGCTTTCTTT
-	-	TRBV19	TRBJ2-5	CASSITSLTTRETQYF	TGTGCCAGTAGTATAACTAGCCTTACAACGCGAGAGACCCAGTACTTC
TRBD2	-	TRBV30	TRBJ2-3	CAWNRGASGSGTDTQYF	TGTGCCTGGAATAGGGGGGCTAGCGGGAGCGGCACAGATACGCAGTATTTT
TRBD1	-	TRBV5-8	TRBJ1-4	CASDTGARANEKLFF	TGTGCCAGCGACACAGGGGCTCGAGCTAATGAAAAACTGTTTTTT
TRBD2	few	TRBV19	TRBJ2-3	CASSIRGGLAARTDTQYF	TGTGCCAGTAGTATCCGGGGGGGACTAGCGGCCCGCACAGATACGCAGTATTTT
TRBD2	few	TRBV28	TRBJ2-7	CASSPPGLVSYEQYF	TGTGCCAGCAGTCCACCGGGACTAGTCTCCTACGAGCAGTACTTC
-	-	TRBV27	TRBJ2-7	CASSPTGSSYEQYF	TGTGCCAGCAGTCCCACTGGTAGCTCCTACGAGCAGTACTTC
-	-	TRBV5-1	TRBJ2-3	CASSLERGDTDTQYF	TGCGCCAGCAGCTTGGAACGGGGAGACACAGATACGCAGTATTTT
-	-	TRBV7-9	TRBJ2-1	CASSLVPVRGVDEQFF	TGTGCCAGCAGCTTAGTCCCGGTCAGGGGAGTCGATGAGCAGTTCTTC
TRBD1	few	TRBV5-4	TRBJ2-7	CASSPTGGSYEQYF	TGTGCCAGCAGCCCGACAGGGGGCTCCTACGAGCAGTACTTC
TRBD1	-	TRBV6-5	TRBJ2-7	CASSLRDRGLEQYF	TGTGCCAGCAGTCTCCGGGACAGGGGGCTCGAGCAGTACTTC
-	-	TRBV30	TRBJ2-1	CAWSRQSYNEQFF	TGTGCCTGGAGCCGACAGAGCTACAATGAGCAGTTCTTC
TRBD2	-	TRBV25-1	TRBJ2-4	CASSERLAGENIQYF	TGTGCCAGCAGTGAACGGCTAGCGGGGGAAAACATTCAGTACTTC
TRBD1	-	TRBV6-1	TRBJ1-4	CASVGTAIIEKLFF	TGTGCCAGCGTAGGGACAGCGATTATTGAAAAACTGTTTTTT
TRBD1	-	TRBV30	TRBJ2-3	CAWSVGTGSTDTQYF	TGTGCCTGGAGCGTCGGGACAGGGAGCACAGATACGCAGTATTTT
-	few	TRBV28	TRBJ1-1	CASSEAGTLNTEAFF	TGTGCCAGCAGCGAAGCCGGGACACTTAACACTGAAGCTTTCTTT
-	-	TRBV6-1	TRBJ2-1	CASSAKLQGSEQFF	TGTGCCAGCAGTGCAAAACTCCAGGGGAGTGAGCAGTTCTTC
-	-	TRBV13	TRBJ1-1	CASSAVSLTASVNTEAFF	TGTGCCAGCAGCGCCGTCTCCTTGACGGCCAGCGTGAACACTGAAGCTTTCTTT
-	-	TRBV28	TRBJ1-4	CASSLPEGEEKLFF	TGTGCCAGCAGTTTACCCGAGGGGGAGGAAAAACTGTTTTTT
-	-	TRBV5-1	TRBJ1-1	CASSLGGGGNTEAFF	TGCGCCAGCAGCTTGGGTGGGGGAGGGAACACTGAAGCTTTCTTT
-	-	TRBV19	TRBJ2-2	CATWGRGATGELFF	TGTGCCACTTGGGGCCGGGGGGCCACCGGGGAGCTGTTTTTT
TRBD2	-	TRBV11-2	TRBJ2-3	CASSAAGGIDTQYF	TGTGCCAGCAGCGCAGCGGGAGGAATAGATACGCAGTATTTT
-	-	TRBV19	TRBJ1-1	CASRLLLNTEAFF	TGTGCCAGTAGACTTCTTCTGAACACTGAAGCTTTCTTT
-	once	TRBV19	TRBJ1-1	CASSIQGNTEAFF	TGTGCCAGTAGTATACAGGGGAACACTGAAGCTTTCTTT
TRBD2	-	TRBV15	TRBJ2-7	CATSSAASGGYEQYF	TGTGCCACCAGCAGTGCGGCTAGCGGCGGGTACGAGCAGTACTTC
TRBD1	-	TRBV28	TRBJ1-3	CASSLTGAINTIYF	TGTGCCAGCAGCCTGACAGGGGCCATAAACACCATATATTTT
-	-	TRBV5-1	TRBJ1-1	CASSLAETPEAFF	TGCGCCAGCAGCTTGGCCGAGACACCTGAAGCTTTCTTT
-	-	TRBV30	TRBJ2-7	CAWSPGEDEQYF	TGTGCCTGGAGTCCGGGGGAGGACGAGCAGTACTTC
-	-	TRBV11-1	TRBJ2-7	CASSLQTPRDEQYF	TGTGCCAGCAGCTTACAGACCCCGCGGGACGAGCAGTACTTC
TRBD2	-	TRBV7-2	TRBJ2-2	CASSLAGGRANTGELFF	TGTGCCAGCAGCTTAGCTGGTGGGAGGGCGAACACCGGGGAGCTGTTTTTT
-	once	TRBV7-9	TRBJ1-1	CASSFTRENTEAFF	TGTGCCAGCAGTTTTACCAGGGAGAACACTGAAGCTTTCTTT
-	-	TRBV2	TRBJ2-7	CASAGDRRWEQYF	TGTGCCAGCGCGGGGGACAGGCGTTGGGAGCAGTACTTC